This T cell receptor (beta chain) derives from a study of CD8 T cells in Susac syndrome. For the study at large: Patients with Susac syndrome were therapy-naive, treated with corticosteroids, or treated with intravenous immunoglobulin alone when blood was collected.

The trim removed 5 bases at V and 2 bases at J, leaving 12 bases unmatched. The CDR3 is 16 residues long. Germline loops: CDR1 MDHEN, CDR2 SYDVKM. RNA amounts of about 0.45 to 1 ug underwent reverse transcription with random hexamers. Amplification of TCR beta CDR3 by immunoSEQ multiplex PCR spanned 54 Vbeta and 13 Jbeta. TCRdb re-called the immunoSEQ multiplex PCR reads through MiXCR, storing one row per CDR3 protein. Among roughly 150,000 distinct CDR3 sequences listed, around 95% were seen once. CD8+ and CD4+ T cells circulating in blood were sequenced for TCR beta. The receptor's source is a human donor with Susac syndrome. The J gene is TRBJ2-7, the V gene TRBV28, with 7 bases fitting TRBD1. The sample consisted of CD4+ T cells from PBMCs. The CDR3 DNA reads as TGTGCCAGCAGTCCACCGGGACAGCCGATGGCCTACGAGCAGTACTTC. Encoded protein: CASSPPGQPMAYEQYF.